A selection of T cell receptor beta chains follows, all from one sample in a study of T cells in Graves' hyperthyroidism and ophthalmopathy. TCRdb analysed the multiplex PCR reads with MiXCR anew, one entry per CDR3 protein. The table shows fewer than 900,000 distinct CDR3 sequences, with around 19% occurring only once. Sequenced: blood. These receptors were collected from a woman between 45 and 60 years old with Graves' hyperthyroidism that later progressed to Graves' ophthalmopathy. CDR3s include the opening cysteine and the closing phenylalanine or tryptophan. The D gene is left open where the match is weak. Size is omitted from some rows. Given values are once, few, many or a class for expanded clones.

j_gene,abundance,v_gene,d_gene,CDR3nt,CDR3aa
TRBJ2-1,few,TRBV15,NA,TGTGCCACCAGCGCCCCTCCTCCGGGGACCTACAATGAGCAGTTCTTC,CATSAPPPGTYNEQFF
TRBJ1-2,few,TRBV5-1,NA,TGCGCCAGCAGCGACGACAAGATCTATGGCTACACCTTC,CASSDDKIYGYTF
TRBJ2-2,NA,TRBV6-1,NA,TGTGCCAGCGGGCGGACACAAAACACCGGGGAGCTGTTTTTT,CASGRTQNTGELFF
TRBJ2-7,many,TRBV20-1,TRBD1,TGCAGTGCTGGGACAGGGGACGAGCAGTACTTC,CSAGTGDEQYF
TRBJ1-5,few,TRBV7-2,TRBD1,TGTGCCAGCAGCCAAGGGAGGGGGCGTCAGCCCCAGCATTTT,CASSQGRGRQPQHF
TRBJ1-5,NA,TRBV5-1,NA,TGCGCCAGCAGCCCTGGATATTATAGCAATCAGCCCCAGCATTTT,CASSPGYYSNQPQHF
TRBJ1-1,many,TRBV20-1,NA,TGCAGTGCTAGAGTTCAGAACACTGAAGCTTTCTTT,CSARVQNTEAFF
TRBJ2-7,few,TRBV5-5,NA,TGTGCCAGCAGCTTGGAGGGGCGTCTGCAGTACTTC,CASSLEGRLQYF
TRBJ1-1,NA,TRBV7-9,NA,TGTGCCAGCAGCCACGGGGGGGGTTCTGAAGCTTTCTTT,CASSHGGGSEAFF
TRBJ1-1,few,TRBV7-8,NA,TGTGCCAGCACCTCCCAGGAGAGTCTTGAAGCTTTCTTT,CASTSQESLEAFF
TRBJ1-3,NA,TRBV7-2,TRBD1,TGTGCCAGCAGCCGGAGAACAGGGGATGGAAACACCATATATTTT,CASSRRTGDGNTIYF
TRBJ2-1,NA,TRBV6-2/TRBV6-3,NA,TGTGCCAGCAGCGTCCAAAGGGGTTACAATGAGCAGTTCTTC,CASSVQRGYNEQFF
TRBJ2-5,few,TRBV20-1,NA,TGCAGTGCTAGACCTACCCTCCCGGGGACCCAGTACTTC,CSARPTLPGTQYF
TRBJ1-6,few,TRBV20-1,TRBD1,TGCAGTGCTAGAGAGGCTCAGGCAGGGGGGTGGTCACCCCTCCACTTT,CSAREAQAGGWSPLHF
TRBJ2-1,few,TRBV4-2,TRBD2,TGTGCCAGCAGCCAAGATTTGAGCGGGGGGGCGGATGAGCAGTTCTTC,CASSQDLSGGADEQFF
TRBJ2-1,many,TRBV18,TRBD1,TGTGCCAGCTCACCTACCGAGGGGACAGGGGAGAGCAATGAGCAGTTCTTC,CASSPTEGTGESNEQFF
TRBJ2-7,NA,TRBV6-2/TRBV6-3,TRBD1,TGTGCCAGCGGCGGACAGGGGGTTTACGAGCAGTACTTC,CASGGQGVYEQYF
TRBJ1-5,NA,TRBV20-1,NA,TGCAGTGCTAGAGATGTGAAGGGGGACATTTATAGCAATCAGCCCCAGCATTTT,CSARDVKGDIYSNQPQHF